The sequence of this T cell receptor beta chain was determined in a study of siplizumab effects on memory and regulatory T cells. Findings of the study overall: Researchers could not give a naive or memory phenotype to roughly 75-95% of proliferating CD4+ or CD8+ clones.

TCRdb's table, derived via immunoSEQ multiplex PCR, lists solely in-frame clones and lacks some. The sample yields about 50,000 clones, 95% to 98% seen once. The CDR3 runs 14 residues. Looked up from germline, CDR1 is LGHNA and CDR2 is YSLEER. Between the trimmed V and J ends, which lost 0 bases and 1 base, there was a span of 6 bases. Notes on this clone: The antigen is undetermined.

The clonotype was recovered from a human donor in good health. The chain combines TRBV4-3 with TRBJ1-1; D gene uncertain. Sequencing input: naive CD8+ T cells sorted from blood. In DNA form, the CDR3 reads TGCGCCAGCAGCCAAGATCCCCAGAACACTGAAGCTTTCTTT. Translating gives CASSQDPQNTEAFF.